The sequence of this TCR beta chain was determined in a study of T-cell reconstitution after alpha-beta-depleted transplantation in children. General study points: Expanded graft clones numbering several hundred reportedly gave rise to alpha-beta T cells about two months after transplant.

A library of TCRbeta sequences, prepared with unique molecular identifiers, was generated. In TCRdb, the PCR reads were re-called with MiXCR into one record per CDR3 protein. The sample lists 120,000 or so distinct CDR3 sequences, roughly 23% occurring once. Comments on this clonotype: The antigen is undetermined. One base away lies a much larger clone, so this may be a sequencing read error.

The germline V gene has CDR1 DFQATT and CDR2 SNEGSKA (reference sequence). This CDR3 spans 16 amino acids. The material was PBMCs, mostly from graft donor cells, obtained 180 days after TCRalphabeta/CD19-depleted stem cell transplant. The chain couples TRBV20-1 to TRBJ2-7; TRBD2 matches at 9 bases. This TCR was sampled from a male patient between 2 and 10 years old who had a stem cell transplant for chronic granulomatous disease, so the T cells may come from the graft donor. The CDR3 coding sequence is TGCTGTGCTAGAGTGGCGGGGGGGATTGATGACTACGAGCAGTACTTC. This codes for CCARVAGGIDDYEQYF.